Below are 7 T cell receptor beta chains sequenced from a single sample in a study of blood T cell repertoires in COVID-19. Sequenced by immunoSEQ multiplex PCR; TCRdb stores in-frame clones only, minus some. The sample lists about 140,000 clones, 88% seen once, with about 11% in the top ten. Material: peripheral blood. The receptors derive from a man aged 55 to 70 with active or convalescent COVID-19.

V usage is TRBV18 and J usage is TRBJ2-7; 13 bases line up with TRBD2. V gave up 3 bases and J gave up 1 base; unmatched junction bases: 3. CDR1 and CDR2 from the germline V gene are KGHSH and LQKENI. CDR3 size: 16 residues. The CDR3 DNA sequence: TGTGCCAGCTCACCGGGGACTAGCGGGGCTTCCTACGAGCAGTACTTC. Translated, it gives CASSPGTSGASYEQYF.

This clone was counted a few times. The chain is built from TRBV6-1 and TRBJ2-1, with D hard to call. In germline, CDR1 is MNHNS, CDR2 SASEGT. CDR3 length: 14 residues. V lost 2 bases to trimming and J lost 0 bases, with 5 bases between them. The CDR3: CASSEMSSYNEQFF. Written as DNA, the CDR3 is TGTGCCAGCAGTGAAATGAGCTCCTACAATGAGCAGTTCTTC.

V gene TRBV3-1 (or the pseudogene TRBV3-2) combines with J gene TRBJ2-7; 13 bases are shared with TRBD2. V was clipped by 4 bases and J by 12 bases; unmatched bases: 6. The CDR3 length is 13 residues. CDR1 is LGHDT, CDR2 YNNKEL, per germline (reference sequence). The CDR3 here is CASSLGTSGKTYF. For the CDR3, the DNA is TGTGCCAGCAGCCTTGGGACTAGCGGGAAGACGTACTTC.

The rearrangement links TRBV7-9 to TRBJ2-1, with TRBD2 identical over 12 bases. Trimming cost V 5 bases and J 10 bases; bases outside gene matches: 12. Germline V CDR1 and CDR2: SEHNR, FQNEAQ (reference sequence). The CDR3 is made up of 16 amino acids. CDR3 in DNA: TGTGCCAGCAGCCCCACCCTAGCGGGAGGGCCTCGGGAGCAGTTCTTC. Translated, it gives CASSPTLAGGPREQFF.

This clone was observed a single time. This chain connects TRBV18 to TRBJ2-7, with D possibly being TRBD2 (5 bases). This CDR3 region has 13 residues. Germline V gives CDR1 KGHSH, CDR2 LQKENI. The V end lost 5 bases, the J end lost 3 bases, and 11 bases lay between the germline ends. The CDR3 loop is CASSKGDNYEQYF. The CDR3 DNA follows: TGTGCCAGCTCAAAGGGAGACAACTACGAGCAGTACTTC.

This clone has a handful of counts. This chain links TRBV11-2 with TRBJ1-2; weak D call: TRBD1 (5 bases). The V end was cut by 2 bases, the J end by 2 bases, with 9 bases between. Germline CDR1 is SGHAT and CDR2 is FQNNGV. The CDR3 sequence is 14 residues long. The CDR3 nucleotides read TGTGCCAGCAGCTTAACCAGGACAAACTATGGCTACACCTTC. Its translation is CASSLTRTNYGYTF.

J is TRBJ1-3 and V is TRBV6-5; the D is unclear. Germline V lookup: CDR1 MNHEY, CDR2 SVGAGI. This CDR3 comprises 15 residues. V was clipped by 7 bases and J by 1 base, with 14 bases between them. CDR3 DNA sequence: TGTGCCAGCACCCCCAGGCTCCAATCTGGAAACACCATATATTTT. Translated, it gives CASTPRLQSGNTIYF.